This T cell receptor beta chain is drawn from a study of blood T cell repertoires in COVID-19. Study context: Spain, Italy and the United States supplied samples that represented acute and convalescent COVID-19. T cells, B-cell-depleted T cells, or PBMCs supplied cDNA or gDNA.

In the original workflow: Estimation of nucleated cell counts was performed using reference gene primer amplification. Only in-frame clones appear in the TCRdb table, and some are missing; sequencing was by immunoSEQ multiplex PCR. D and trimming were read from the DNA, whereas the V and J calls and clone size are those reported in that table. The sample has about 120,000 clones, roughly four fifths seen once; the top ten hold around 10%. The CDR3 is 14 residues long. With 4 bases removed from V and 2 bases from J, the gap between germline ends came to 8 bases. CDR1 and CDR2 from the germline V gene are SEHNR and FQNEAQ (reference sequence).

The receptor was derived from a human donor in a cohort sampled during active COVID-19. The chain is built from TRBV7-9 and TRBJ2-2; D gene unclear. The sequenced material came from peripheral blood. DNA for the CDR3: TGTGCCAGCAGCTCGCGCACTAACACCGGGGAGCTGTTTTTT. This gives the protein CASSSRTNTGELFF.